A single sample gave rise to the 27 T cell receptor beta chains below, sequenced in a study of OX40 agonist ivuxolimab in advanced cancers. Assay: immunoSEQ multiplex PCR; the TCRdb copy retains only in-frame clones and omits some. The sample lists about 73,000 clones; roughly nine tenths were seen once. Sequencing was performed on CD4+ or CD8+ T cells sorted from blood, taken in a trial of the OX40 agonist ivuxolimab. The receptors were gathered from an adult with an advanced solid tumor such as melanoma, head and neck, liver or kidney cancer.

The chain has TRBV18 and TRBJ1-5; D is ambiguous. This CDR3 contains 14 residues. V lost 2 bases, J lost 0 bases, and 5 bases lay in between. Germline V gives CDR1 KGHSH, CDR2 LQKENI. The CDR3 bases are TGTGCCAGCTCACCAAACTATAGCAATCAGCCCCAGCATTTT. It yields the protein CASSPNYSNQPQHF.

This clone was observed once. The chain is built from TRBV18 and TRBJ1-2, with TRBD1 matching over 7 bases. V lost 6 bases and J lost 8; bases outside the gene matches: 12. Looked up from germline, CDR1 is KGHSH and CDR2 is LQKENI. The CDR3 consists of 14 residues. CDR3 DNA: TGTGCCAGCTCCCCGGACAGGAACCTTCAAGGCTACACCTTC. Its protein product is CASSPDRNLQGYTF.

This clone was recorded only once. The CDR3 DNA is TGTGCCAGCAGCTCAGGGACTAGTCTCGGGGAGCTGTTTTTT. Amino acids: CASSSGTSLGELFF. The rearrangement joins TRBV11-3 to TRBJ2-2; 8 bases are shared with TRBD2. Germline CDR1 SGHNT, CDR2 YENEEA. The CDR3 sequence is 14 residues long. Trimming took 4 bases from V and 7 from J; bases not matched to a gene: 5.

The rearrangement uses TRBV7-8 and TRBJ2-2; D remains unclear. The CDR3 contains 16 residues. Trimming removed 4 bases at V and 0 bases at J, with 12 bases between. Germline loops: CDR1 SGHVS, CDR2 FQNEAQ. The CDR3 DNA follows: TGTGCCAGCAGCTCGAGGACCCGTACGAACACCGGGGAGCTGTTTTTT. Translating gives CASSSRTRTNTGELFF.

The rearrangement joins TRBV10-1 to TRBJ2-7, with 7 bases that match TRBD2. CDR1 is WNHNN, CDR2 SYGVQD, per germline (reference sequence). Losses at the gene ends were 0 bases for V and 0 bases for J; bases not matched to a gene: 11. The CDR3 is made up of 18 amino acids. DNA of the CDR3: TGCGCCAGCAGTGAGTCTGGGGGTAGCGGGCCAGTCTCCTACGAGCAGTACTTC. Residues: CASSESGGSGPVSYEQYF.

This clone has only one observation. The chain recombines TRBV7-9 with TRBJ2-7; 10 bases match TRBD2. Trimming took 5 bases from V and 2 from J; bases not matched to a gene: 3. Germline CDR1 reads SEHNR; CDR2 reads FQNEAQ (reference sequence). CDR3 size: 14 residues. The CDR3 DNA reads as TGTGCCAGCAGCCGGACTAGCGGAACCTACGAGCAGTACTTC. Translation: CASSRTSGTYEQYF.

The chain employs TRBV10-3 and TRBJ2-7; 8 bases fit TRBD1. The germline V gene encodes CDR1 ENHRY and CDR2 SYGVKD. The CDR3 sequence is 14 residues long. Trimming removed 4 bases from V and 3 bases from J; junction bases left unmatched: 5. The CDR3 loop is CAISGGDRGYEQYF. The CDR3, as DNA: TGTGCCATCAGTGGAGGTGACAGGGGCTACGAGCAGTACTTC.

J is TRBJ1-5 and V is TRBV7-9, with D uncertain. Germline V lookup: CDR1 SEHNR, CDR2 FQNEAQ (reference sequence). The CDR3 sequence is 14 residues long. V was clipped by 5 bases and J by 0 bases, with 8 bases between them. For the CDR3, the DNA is TGTGCCAGCAGCCTGGGGTATAGCAATCAGCCCCAGCATTTT. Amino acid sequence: CASSLGYSNQPQHF.

The CDR3 spells CSVGRTGGHEQFF. Written as DNA, the CDR3 is TGCAGCGTCGGCCGGACAGGGGGCCATGAGCAGTTCTTC. The rearrangement joins TRBV29-1 to TRBJ2-1; 11 bases match TRBD1. Germline V gives CDR1 SQVTM, CDR2 ANQGSEA. V was pared by 6 bases and J by 8 bases, with 6 bases of the junction left unmatched. This CDR3 has 13 amino acids.

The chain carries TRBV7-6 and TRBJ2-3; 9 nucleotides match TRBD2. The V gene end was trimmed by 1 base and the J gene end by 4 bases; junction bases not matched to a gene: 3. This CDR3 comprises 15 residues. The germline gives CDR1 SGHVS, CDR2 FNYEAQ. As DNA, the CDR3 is TGTGCCAGCAGCTTAGGGGGACTAGCACCAGATACGCAGTATTTT. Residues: CASSLGGLAPDTQYF.

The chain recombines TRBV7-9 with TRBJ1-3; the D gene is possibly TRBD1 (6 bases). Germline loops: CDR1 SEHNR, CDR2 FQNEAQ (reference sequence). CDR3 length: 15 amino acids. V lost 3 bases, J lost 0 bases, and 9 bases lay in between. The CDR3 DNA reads TGTGCCAGCAGCTTGGGGGGCACCTCTGGAAACACCATATATTTT. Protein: CASSLGGTSGNTIYF.

The CDR3 sequence: CASSSGSGANVLTF. The CDR3 bases are TGTGCCAGCAGCTCTGGCTCTGGGGCCAACGTCCTGACTTTC. This rearrangement joins TRBV7-9 to TRBJ2-6, with D unresolved. Trimming removed 4 bases from V and 0 bases from J, with 4 bases in between. From germline, CDR1 is SEHNR and CDR2 FQNEAQ (reference sequence). CDR3 size: 14 residues.

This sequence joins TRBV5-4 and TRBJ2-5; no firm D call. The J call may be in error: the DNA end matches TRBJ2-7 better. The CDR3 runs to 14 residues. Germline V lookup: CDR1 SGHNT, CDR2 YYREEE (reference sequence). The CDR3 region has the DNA TGTGCCAGCAGCTTTTCCGGTTTCTCCTACGAGCAGTACTTC. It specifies CASSFSGFSYEQYF.

CDR3 protein: CASSKQDNQPQHF. CDR3 coding DNA: TGTGCCAGTAGTAAACAGGATAATCAGCCCCAGCATTTT. The chain links TRBV19 to TRBJ1-5, with D perhaps matching TRBD1 (5 bases). The V end was cut by 4 bases, the J end by 4 bases, with 8 bases between. Germline assignment: CDR1 LNHDA and CDR2 SQIVND (reference sequence). The CDR3 spans 13 residues.

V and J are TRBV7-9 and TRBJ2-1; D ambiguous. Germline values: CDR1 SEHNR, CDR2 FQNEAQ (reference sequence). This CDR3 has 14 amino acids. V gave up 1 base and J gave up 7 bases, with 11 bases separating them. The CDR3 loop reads CASSLVAGQNEQFF. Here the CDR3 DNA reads TGTGCCAGCAGCTTAGTTGCAGGCCAAAATGAGCAGTTCTTC.

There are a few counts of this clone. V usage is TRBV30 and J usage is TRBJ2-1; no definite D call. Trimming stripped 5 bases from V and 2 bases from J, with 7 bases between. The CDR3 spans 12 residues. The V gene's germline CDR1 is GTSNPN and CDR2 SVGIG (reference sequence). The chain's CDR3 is CAWGQTYNEQFF. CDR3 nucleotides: TGTGCCTGGGGGCAGACCTACAATGAGCAGTTCTTC. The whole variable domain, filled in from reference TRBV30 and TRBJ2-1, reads SQTIHQWPATLVQPVGSPLSLECTVEGTSNPNLYWYRQAAGRGLQLLFYSVGIGQISSEVPQNLSASRPQDRQFILSSKKLLLSDSGFYLCAWGQTYNEQFFGPGTRLTVL.

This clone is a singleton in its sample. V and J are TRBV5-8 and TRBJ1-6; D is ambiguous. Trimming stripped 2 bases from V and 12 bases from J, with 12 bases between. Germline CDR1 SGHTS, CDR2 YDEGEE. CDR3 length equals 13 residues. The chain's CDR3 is CASSLPQSGPLHF. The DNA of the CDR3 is TGTGCCAGCAGCTTACCCCAGAGTGGACCCCTCCACTTT.

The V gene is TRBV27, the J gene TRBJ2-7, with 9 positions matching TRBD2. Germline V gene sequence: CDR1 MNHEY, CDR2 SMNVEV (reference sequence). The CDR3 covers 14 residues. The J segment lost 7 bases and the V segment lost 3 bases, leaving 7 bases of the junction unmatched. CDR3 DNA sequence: TGTGCCAGCAGTTTTTCTAGCGGGATAAGAGAGCAGTACTTC. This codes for CASSFSSGIREQYF.

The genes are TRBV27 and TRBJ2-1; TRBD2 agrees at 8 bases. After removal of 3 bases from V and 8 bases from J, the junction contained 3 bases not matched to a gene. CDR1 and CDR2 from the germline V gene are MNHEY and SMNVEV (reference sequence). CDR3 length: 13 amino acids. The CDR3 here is CASSFREGDEQFF. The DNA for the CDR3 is TGTGCCAGCAGTTTCCGGGAGGGCGATGAGCAGTTCTTC.

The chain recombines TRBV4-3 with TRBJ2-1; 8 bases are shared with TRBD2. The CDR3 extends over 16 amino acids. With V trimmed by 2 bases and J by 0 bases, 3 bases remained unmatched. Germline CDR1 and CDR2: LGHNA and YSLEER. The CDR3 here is CASSQISGSSYNEQFF. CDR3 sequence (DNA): TGCGCCAGCAGCCAAATCAGCGGGAGCTCCTACAATGAGCAGTTCTTC.

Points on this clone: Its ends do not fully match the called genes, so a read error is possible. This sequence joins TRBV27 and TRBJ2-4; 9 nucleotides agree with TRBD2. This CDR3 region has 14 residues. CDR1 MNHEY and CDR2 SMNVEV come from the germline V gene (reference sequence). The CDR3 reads CASRTGLAENIQYF. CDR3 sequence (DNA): TGTGCCAGCAGAACGGGACTAGCCGAAAACATTCAGTACTTC.

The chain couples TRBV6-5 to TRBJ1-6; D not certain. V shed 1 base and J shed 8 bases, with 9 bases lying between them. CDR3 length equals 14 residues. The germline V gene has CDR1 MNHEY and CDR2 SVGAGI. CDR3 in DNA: TGTGCCAGCAGTTACTGGCGGTCTGATTCACCCCTCCACTTT. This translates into CASSYWRSDSPLHF.

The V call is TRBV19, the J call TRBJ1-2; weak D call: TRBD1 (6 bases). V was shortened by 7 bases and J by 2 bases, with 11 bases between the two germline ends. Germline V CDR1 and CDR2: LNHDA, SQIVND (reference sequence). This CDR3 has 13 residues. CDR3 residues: CASIGGQNYGYTF. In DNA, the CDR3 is TGTGCCAGTATCGGGGGGCAAAACTATGGCTACACCTTC.

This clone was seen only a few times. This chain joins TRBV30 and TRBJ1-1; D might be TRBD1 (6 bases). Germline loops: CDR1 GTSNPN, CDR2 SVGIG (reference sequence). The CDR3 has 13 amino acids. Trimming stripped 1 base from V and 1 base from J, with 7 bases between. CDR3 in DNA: TGTGCCTGGAGTGCACAGGGGAACACTGAAGCTTTCTTT. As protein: CAWSAQGNTEAFF.

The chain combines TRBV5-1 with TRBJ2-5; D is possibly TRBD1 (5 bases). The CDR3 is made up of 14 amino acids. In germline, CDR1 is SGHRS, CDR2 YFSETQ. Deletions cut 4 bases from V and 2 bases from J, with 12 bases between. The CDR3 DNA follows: TGCGCCAGCAGCCCAGGACAATTTCAAGAGACCCAGTACTTC. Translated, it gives CASSPGQFQETQYF.

The CDR3 sequence is CASSLGLAAYNEQFF. CDR3 sequence (DNA): TGTGCCAGCAGCTTGGGACTAGCAGCCTACAATGAGCAGTTCTTC. The chain uses TRBV11-3 and TRBJ2-1; 9 bases align to TRBD2. Trimming removed 3 bases from V and 2 bases from J; junction bases left unmatched: 2. Germline V gene lookup returns CDR1 SGHNT and CDR2 YENEEA. This CDR3 spans 15 amino acids.

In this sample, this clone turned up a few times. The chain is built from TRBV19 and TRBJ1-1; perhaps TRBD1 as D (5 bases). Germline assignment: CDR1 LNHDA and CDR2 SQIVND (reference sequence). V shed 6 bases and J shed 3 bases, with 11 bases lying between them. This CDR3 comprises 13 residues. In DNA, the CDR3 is TGTGCCAGTAGCGGACATAAGGACACTGAAGCTTTCTTT. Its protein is CASSGHKDTEAFF.